The entry below gives a single T cell receptor beta chain sequence along with its context. The antigen remains undetermined. Primers for the PCR totalled 60 Vbeta and 13 Jbeta. Method: immunoSEQ multiplex PCR; TCRdb's copy keeps in-frame clones and lacks some. The sample gives approximately 120,000 clones, approximately 87% of which show up once; about 19% is in the top ten. The data originate from a study of cytomegalovirus exposure and HLA in healthy donors. General study results and limits: Some public TCRs appeared in many individuals, while most sequences were rare. In a later analysis, several top co-occurrence clusters appeared linked to parvovirus B19, influenza, CMV and Epstein-Barr virus. A cluster of highly shared sequence variants was likely a sequencing artifact. Roughly uniform depth of sequencing across donors was assumed in presence/absence analyses.

The V and J ends lost 5 bases and 2 bases, in that order; junction bases with no gene match: 8. CDR3 length: 16 residues. CDR1 and CDR2 from the germline V gene are SGHTA and FQGNSA. The receptor was derived from a man aged 18 to 29 in good health and CMV-seropositive. The rearrangement links TRBV7-2 to TRBJ2-3, with 9 bases fitting TRBD2. Specimen: PBMCs. The chain's CDR3 is CASSDPWTSATDTQYF. In DNA form, the CDR3 reads TGTGCCAGCAGCGACCCGTGGACTAGCGCCACAGATACGCAGTATTTT.